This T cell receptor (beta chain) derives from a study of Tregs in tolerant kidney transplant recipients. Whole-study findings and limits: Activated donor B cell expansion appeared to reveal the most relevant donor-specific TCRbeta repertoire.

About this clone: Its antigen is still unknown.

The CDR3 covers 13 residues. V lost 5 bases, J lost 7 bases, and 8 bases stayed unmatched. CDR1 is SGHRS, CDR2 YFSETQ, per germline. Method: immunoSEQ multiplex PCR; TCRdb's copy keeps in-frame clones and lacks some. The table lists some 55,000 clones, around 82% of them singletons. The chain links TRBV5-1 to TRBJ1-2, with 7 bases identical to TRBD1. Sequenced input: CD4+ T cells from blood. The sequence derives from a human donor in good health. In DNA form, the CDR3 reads TGCGCCAGCAGTCAAGGGACAGAACCTGGCTACACCTTC. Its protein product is CASSQGTEPGYTF.